This T cell receptor (beta chain) was obtained from a study of shared clonotypes between healthy human individuals. Overall study results and limits: The four-donor shared clonotypes exceeded non-shared clonotypes in generation probability, with non-shared ones scoring lower.

As regards this clone: Its target is unknown.

Original analysis: Filtering of immunoSEQ junctional sequences could not match full-length read filtering. The method was immunoSEQ multiplex PCR; TCRdb's version includes in-frame clones alone and lacks a portion of them. The V and J calls and clone size are taken from that table; D and trimming were inferred from the DNA. Of roughly 1,000,000 clones detected, around 82% appear once; the ten largest clones hold roughly 0.61%. Trimming removed 5 bases from V and 6 bases from J; junction bases left unmatched: 14. CDR1 and CDR2 (germline): MDHEN, SYDVKM. The CDR3 is made up of 16 amino acids. Source material: memory CD4+ T cells from PBMCs. The subset here: CD45RA-negative fraction. The chain is built from TRBV28 and TRBJ1-1; 8 bases agree with TRBD1. The clonotype was recovered from a man aged 18 to 29 in good health. Some clones in this sample may be carry-over from other donors' samples. The CDR3 is CASSDITDREVPEAFF. The CDR3 coding sequence is TGTGCCAGCAGTGACATCACGGACAGGGAAGTCCCTGAAGCTTTCTTT.